The 19 T cell receptor beta chains in this list originate from one sample, sequenced in a study of post-analysis software for immune sequencing data. Study results and limitations: Patients had higher frequencies than controls of about five TRBV segments, including TRBV5-6, TRBV5-1 and TRBV20-1.

Included in the TCR beta cDNA libraries were unique molecular identifiers. TCRdb recomputed calls from the PCR reads with MiXCR, one row per CDR3 protein. The data contain hundreds of thousands of distinct CDR3 sequences, about 40% of them singletons. Their recognized antigens are unknown. Sample: blood. The receptors come from a girl aged 10 to 17 with multiple sclerosis.

The CDR3: CASSRGGHTF. The CDR3, as DNA: TGTGCCAGCAGCCGGGGGGGACACACCTTC. J is TRBJ1-2 and V is TRBV12-3 or TRBV12-4; weak D call: TRBD1 (5 bases). Trimming removed 6 bases at V and 12 bases at J, with 11 bases between. CDR3 length: 10 amino acids.

This sequence joins TRBV27 and TRBJ1-1; D might be TRBD1 (5 bases). The length of the CDR3 is 14 residues. Germline CDR1 reads MNHEY; CDR2 reads SMNVEV (reference sequence). Between the trimmed V and J ends, which lost 2 bases and 1 base, there was a span of 8 bases. CDR3 bases: TGTGCCAGCAGTTTACGGGGGGAGAACACTGAAGCTTTCTTT. Translated: CASSLRGENTEAFF.

This clonotype appeared once. The chain employs TRBV20-1 and TRBJ2-5, with 12 bases fitting TRBD1. V trimming: 3 bases; J trimming: 6 bases; junction bases outside the gene matches: 8. This CDR3 has 15 amino acids. Germline-derived CDR1 and CDR2 are DFQATT and SNEGSKA (reference sequence). DNA of the CDR3: TGCAGTGCTAGCGAGGGGACAGGGGGCCTGCAGACCCAGTACTTC. This translates into CSASEGTGGLQTQYF.

The chain is built from TRBV6-5 and TRBJ2-7; unclear D gene. The CDR3 contains 14 residues. CDR1 is MNHEY, CDR2 SVGAGI, per germline. V was pared by 0 bases and J by 2 bases, with 8 bases between. CDR3 loop: CASSYSTFPYEQYF. CDR3 DNA: TGTGCCAGCAGTTACTCTACTTTTCCCTACGAGCAGTACTTC.

This chain links TRBV5-1 with TRBJ2-1; TRBD1 matches at 8 bases. Looked up from germline, CDR1 is SGHRS and CDR2 is YFSETQ. The CDR3 contains 13 residues. Trimming removed 2 bases from V and 14 bases from J; junction bases left unmatched: 9. The CDR3 DNA follows: TGCGCCAGCAGCTTCGGACAGGGAGGTTTTGAGTTCTTC. This codes for CASSFGQGGFEFF. Filled out from reference TRBV5-1 and TRBJ2-1, the complete variable domain reads KAGVTQTPRYLIKTRGQQVTLSCSPISGHRSVSWYQQTPGQGLQFLFEYFSETQRNKGNFPGRFSGRQFSNSRSEMNVSTLELGDSALYLCASSFGQGGFEFFGPGTRLTVL.

This rearrangement joins TRBV5-1 to TRBJ2-3; tentatively, D is TRBD1 (5 bases). CDR1 SGHRS and CDR2 YFSETQ come from the germline V gene. V was shortened by 4 bases and J by 1 base, with 10 bases between the two germline ends. The CDR3 is 14 residues long. CDR3 sequence reads: CASSGVGGTDTQYF. CDR3 DNA: TGCGCCAGCAGCGGGGTAGGGGGCACAGATACGCAGTATTTT.

This clonotype was seen more than once but under ten times. This rearrangement joins TRBV7-4 to TRBJ1-2, with D maybe TRBD1 (6 bases). The CDR3 runs 17 residues. V lost 7 bases to trimming and J lost 4 bases, with 25 bases between them. Germline lookup yields CDR1 SGHVT and CDR2 SQSDAQ. The CDR3 DNA reads as TGTGCCAGCATCATCTACCAGGGGACCGTCCTCTTCTATGGCTACACCTTC. This codes for CASIIYQGTVLFYGYTF.

This rearrangement joins TRBV7-9 to TRBJ2-3; D unresolved. This CDR3 has 14 residues. The germline CDR1 and CDR2 sequences are SEHNR and FQNEAQ (reference sequence). Trimming removed 1 base at V and 4 bases at J, with 9 bases between. This chain's CDR3 is CASSLEIQADTQYF. CDR3 in DNA: TGTGCCAGCAGCTTAGAAATTCAGGCAGATACGCAGTATTTT.

This clonotype was seen a few times. This chain joins TRBV20-1 and TRBJ2-3; TRBD2 aligns across 8 bases. CDR3 size: 13 residues. CDR1 is DFQATT and CDR2 is SNEGSKA in the germline V gene (reference sequence). CDR3 sequence reads: CMYVGTRSDTQYF. In DNA form, the CDR3 reads TGCATGTACGTGGGGACTAGATCAGATACGCAGTATTTT.

The rearrangement links TRBV10-3 to TRBJ2-7; D gene uncertain. Per germline, CDR1 ENHRY and CDR2 SYGVKD. This CDR3 is built from 14 residues. V was cut by 6 bases and J by 9 bases, with 21 bases left in between. The CDR3 loop reads CAIRGPGDPVGQYF. CDR3 in DNA: TGTGCCATCAGGGGCCCTGGGGATCCCGTGGGGCAGTACTTC.

This clonotype was picked up a small number of times. This sequence joins TRBV6-6 and TRBJ2-5; 8 positions match TRBD1. V trimming: 6 bases; J trimming: 5 bases; junction bases outside the gene matches: 11. Germline CDR1 reads MNHNY; CDR2 reads SVGAGI (reference sequence). This CDR3 comprises 15 residues. CDR3 in DNA: TGTGCCAGCAGCGTCGGTCAGGGGGCGCGGGAGACCCAGTACTTC. As protein: CASSVGQGARETQYF.

This clonotype was observed a handful of times. The rearrangement links TRBV7-9 to TRBJ1-4; no firm D call. The germline V gene has CDR1 SEHNR and CDR2 FQNEAQ (reference sequence). This CDR3 is 14 amino acids long. V was shortened by 1 base and J by 1 base, with 4 bases between the two germline ends. The CDR3 DNA reads as TGTGCCAGCAGCTTAGGTAGAACTAATGAAAAACTGTTTTTT. Translation gives CASSLGRTNEKLFF.

This chain uses TRBV20-1 with TRBJ1-2, with D tentatively TRBD1 (6 bases). CDR3 length: 12 residues. Germline assignment: CDR1 DFQATT and CDR2 SNEGSKA (reference sequence). Trimming removed 3 bases at V and 6 bases at J, with 11 bases between. The CDR3 is CSAREGGDGYTF. As DNA, the CDR3 is TGCAGTGCTAGGGAGGGGGGGGATGGCTACACCTTC.

The chain combines TRBV5-6 with TRBJ2-5; D may be TRBD1 (6 bases). The V end was cut by 2 bases, the J end by 1 base, with 9 bases between. Germline loops: CDR1 SGHDT, CDR2 YYEEEE. The CDR3 sequence is 14 residues long. CDR3 protein: CASSFLDSQETQYF. In DNA, the CDR3 is TGTGCCAGCAGCTTCCTGGACAGCCAAGAGACCCAGTACTTC.

The chain joins TRBV6-5 to TRBJ1-1; D is ambiguous. Germline V CDR1 and CDR2: MNHEY, SVGAGI. The CDR3 is 11 residues long. Trimming cost V 6 bases and J 4 bases, with 6 bases left between them. CDR3 in amino acids: CASREGTEAFF. In nucleotides, the CDR3 is TGTGCCAGCAGGGAGGGCACTGAAGCTTTCTTT.

This sequence joins TRBV2 and TRBJ2-7, with D possibly being TRBD1 or TRBD2 (6 bases each). The V gene lost 8 bases and the J gene lost 3 bases, with 14 bases spanning the gap. Germline CDR1 is SNHLY and CDR2 is FYNNEI. CDR3 length: 13 amino acids. The CDR3 region is CASGGQVLYEQYF. CDR3 DNA: TGTGCCAGCGGGGGGCAGGTCCTCTACGAGCAGTACTTC.

The V and J genes are TRBV11-2 and TRBJ2-1, with 7 positions matching TRBD2. This CDR3 region has 17 residues. The V gene end was trimmed by 4 bases and the J gene end by 2 bases; junction bases not matched to a gene: 11. Germline V gene lookup returns CDR1 SGHAT and CDR2 FQNNGV. CDR3: CASSWGGKDLTYNEQFF. CDR3 sequence (DNA): TGTGCCAGCAGCTGGGGGGGTAAGGACTTAACCTACAATGAGCAGTTCTTC. The full variable domain, completed using reference TRBV11-2 and TRBJ2-1, is EAGVAQSPRYKIIEKRQSVAFWCNPISGHATLYWYQQILGQGPKLLIQFQNNGVVDDSQLPKDRFSAERLKGVDSTLKIQPAKLEDSAVYLCASSWGGKDLTYNEQFFGPGTRLTVL.

V usage is TRBV12-3 or TRBV12-4 and J usage is TRBJ1-4; D is undetermined. The CDR3 spans 13 residues. Trimming shortened V by 6 bases and J by 7 bases, and 12 bases separated the two germline ends. Written as DNA, the CDR3 is TGTGCCAGCAGCTCGGGGAGGTCTGAAAAACTGTTTTTT. Its translation: CASSSGRSEKLFF.

This clonotype has just a few counts. The rearrangement joins TRBV12-3 or TRBV12-4 to TRBJ2-5; TRBD1 matches 7 bases. CDR3 length equals 15 residues. V shed 3 bases and J 2 bases; nucleotides not matched to a gene: 6. CDR3 sequence: CASSFQDRRQETQYF. The CDR3 DNA follows: TGTGCCAGCAGTTTTCAGGACAGGCGACAAGAGACCCAGTACTTC.